One and the same sample provided the 22 T cell receptor beta chains below, sequenced in a study of early T cells in non-severe SARS-CoV-2 infection. Each CDR3 protein gets one entry after TCRdb re-called the 5' RACE reads with MiXCR. Seen here are just under 65,000 distinct CDR3 sequences, about an eighth observed once, and the top ten hold around 4.2%. The sample was whole blood. These receptors originate from an adult who was a healthcare worker with PCR-confirmed SARS-CoV-2 infection or an uninfected control (not recorded which).

Details on this clonotype: Relative to the germline gene, one junction end is altered; a read error may explain this. This rearrangement joins TRBV29-1 to TRBJ2-7; 7 bases line up with TRBD1. This CDR3 is 13 amino acids long. Germline V gene data show CDR1 as SQVTM and CDR2 as ANQGSEA. CDR3 in amino acids: CSVAGTALYEQYF. DNA for the CDR3: TGTAGCGTCGCCGGGACAGCCCTCTACGAGCAGTACTTC.

This clonotype was seen many times. This chain connects TRBV2 to TRBJ1-1; D is uncertain. The germline V gene encodes CDR1 SNHLY and CDR2 FYNNEI. The CDR3 contains 16 residues. Trimming pared 2 bases from V and 2 bases from J, leaving 15 bases between. This chain's CDR3 is CASSEPQVKQNTEAFF. The CDR3 DNA sequence: TGTGCCAGCAGTGAACCCCAGGTTAAACAAAACACTGAAGCTTTCTTT.

The chain joins TRBV5-4 to TRBJ1-1, with D possibly being TRBD1 (5 bases). This CDR3 is built from 14 residues. Trimming cost V 4 bases and J 4 bases, with 14 bases left between them. Germline-derived CDR1 and CDR2 are SGHNT and YYREEE (reference sequence). CDR3 protein: CASSPPGLLTEAFF. The CDR3, as DNA: TGTGCCAGCAGCCCCCCGGGACTCCTCACTGAAGCTTTCTTT.

A single count supports this clonotype. V is TRBV2 and J is TRBJ2-1; a weak D match, TRBD2 (5 bases). This CDR3 contains 12 residues. The V end was cut by 7 bases, the J end by 10 bases, with 14 bases between. Germline V gene lookup returns CDR1 SNHLY and CDR2 FYNNEI. CDR3 region: CASKVARWEQFF. The CDR3 DNA reads TGTGCCAGCAAGGTAGCGAGGTGGGAGCAGTTCTTC.

The sample holds many counts of this clonotype. This chain links TRBV29-1 with TRBJ2-3, with D maybe TRBD2 (7 bases). The CDR3 runs 14 residues. Trimming took 4 bases from V and 1 from J, leaving 12 bases between them. Per germline, CDR1 SQVTM and CDR2 ANQGSEA. CDR3 sequence: CSVGGGRGTDTQYF. The CDR3 DNA follows: TGCAGCGTTGGGGGGGGCCGGGGCACAGATACGCAGTATTTT.

The sample holds a few counts of this clonotype. The chain recombines TRBV6-5 with TRBJ2-6; no reliable D call. This CDR3 region has 16 residues. CDR1 and CDR2 (germline): MNHEY, SVGAGI. With 0 bases removed from V and 1 base from J, the gap between germline ends came to 7 bases. In DNA, the CDR3 is TGTGCCAGCAGTTACTCACAGCTATCTGGGGCCAACGTCCTGACTTTC. It is translated as CASSYSQLSGANVLTF.

The chain has TRBV7-6 and TRBJ1-3; 8 nucleotides line up with TRBD1. After removal of 2 bases from V and 7 bases from J, the junction contained 19 bases not matched to a gene. This CDR3 is 19 amino acids long. Looked up from germline, CDR1 is SGHVS and CDR2 is FNYEAQ. CDR3 loop: CASSLTAKTGTGRGNTIYF. The CDR3 DNA follows: TGTGCCAGCAGCTTAACCGCCAAGACCGGGACAGGAAGGGGGAACACCATATATTTT.

This clonotype came up a few times. The gene calls are TRBV6-2 or TRBV6-3 and TRBJ1-5, with 9 bases that match TRBD1. Germline V gives CDR1 MNHEY, CDR2 SVGEGT. The CDR3 length is 15 residues. With V trimmed by 5 bases and J by 7 bases, 9 bases remained unmatched. The CDR3 spells CASSLFGQGRQPQHF. The CDR3 DNA reads as TGTGCCAGCAGTCTATTCGGACAGGGGAGGCAGCCCCAGCATTTT.

The chain is built from TRBV13 and TRBJ2-2; tentatively, D is TRBD1 (6 bases). The germline gives CDR1 PRHDT, CDR2 FYEKMQ (reference sequence). V was pared by 3 bases and J by 2 bases, with 10 bases between. This CDR3 region has 15 residues. CDR3 in amino acids: CASSFGTLNTGELFF. In nucleotides, the CDR3 is TGTGCCAGCAGCTTCGGGACATTAAACACCGGGGAGCTGTTTTTT.

This clonotype was recorded a few times. This sequence joins TRBV10-1 and TRBJ1-3, with 12 bases that match TRBD1. Germline V gene sequence: CDR1 WNHNN, CDR2 SYGVQD (reference sequence). V lost 2 bases, J lost 8 bases, and 16 bases stayed unmatched. The CDR3 runs to 19 residues. In nucleotides, the CDR3 is TGCGCCAGCAGTGAGATTCAACCGACCGGGACAGGGGGCGAGTACACCATATATTTT. This sequence encodes CASSEIQPTGTGGEYTIYF.

Points on this clonotype: This is likely a read error, given that the CDR3 carries no conserved phenylalanine or tryptophan at its end. The chain is built from TRBV20-1 and TRBJ2-7, with D maybe TRBD1 (5 bases). Trimming removed 3 bases at V and 6 bases at J, with 12 bases between. This CDR3 is 12 amino acids long. CDR1 DFQATT and CDR2 SNEGSKA come from the germline V gene (reference sequence). CDR3 nucleotides: TGCAGTGCTAGCAGGCAGGGATCCGAGCAGTACTAC. It codes for CSASRQGSEQYY.

The chain recombines TRBV2 with TRBJ1-6; D ambiguous. The CDR3 has 13 amino acids. CDR1 is SNHLY, CDR2 FYNNEI, per germline. Trimming took 6 bases from V and 6 from J, leaving 9 bases between them. The CDR3 nucleotides are TGTGCCAGCAGAGGGCTCGTTAATTCACCCCTCCACTTT. This sequence encodes CASRGLVNSPLHF. Full variable domain (remainder filled in from reference TRBV2 and TRBJ1-6): EPEVTQTPSHQVTQMGQEVILRCVPISNHLYFYWYRQILGQKVEFLVSFYNNEISEKSEIFDDQFSVERPDGSNFTLKIRSTKLEDSAMYFCASRGLVNSPLHFGNGTRLTVT.

The CDR3 sequence is CASSRTGRNQPQHF. The CDR3 DNA reads TGTGCCAGCAGCCGGACAGGGCGAAATCAGCCCCAGCATTTT. This rearrangement joins TRBV14 to TRBJ1-5, with 8 bases fitting TRBD1. V was clipped by 4 bases and J by 4 bases; unmatched bases: 3. The CDR3 is made up of 14 amino acids. Per germline, CDR1 SGHDN and CDR2 FVKESK.

In its sample, this clonotype was seen a few times. The chain employs TRBV3-1 and TRBJ2-5, with D perhaps given as TRBD1 or TRBD2 (6 bases each). The V end was cut by 10 bases, the J end by 4 bases, with 16 bases between. The V gene's germline CDR1 is LGHDT and CDR2 YNNKEL (reference sequence). The CDR3 has 13 amino acids. The CDR3 sequence: CAISRQEGETQYF. The CDR3 coding sequence is TGTGCCATCTCCCGACAGGAGGGAGAGACCCAGTACTTC.

This clonotype was counted at least ten times. The chain uses TRBV7-9 and TRBJ2-3; the match to TRBD1 covers 7 bases. Germline CDR1 SEHNR, CDR2 FQNEAQ (reference sequence). V shed 5 bases and J 2 bases; nucleotides not matched to a gene: 4. The CDR3 extends over 14 amino acids. The CDR3 DNA reads as TGTGCCAGCAGCCCAGACAGGGCCACAGATACGCAGTATTTT. Translation gives CASSPDRATDTQYF.

The V and J genes are TRBV27 and TRBJ1-1; weak D call: TRBD1 (5 bases). V lost 3 bases, J lost 7 bases, and 9 bases lay in between. The CDR3 is 12 amino acids. Germline lookup yields CDR1 MNHEY and CDR2 SMNVEV (reference sequence). The CDR3 DNA is TGTGCCAGCAGTTTGGTGCAGGGTGAAGCTTTCTTT. Translation: CASSLVQGEAFF.

This clonotype has a single count. This chain uses TRBV11-1 with TRBJ2-6, with D perhaps matching TRBD1 or TRBD2 (5 bases each). The CDR3 length is 15 residues. V was cut by 5 bases and J by 0 bases, with 8 bases left in between. The V gene's germline CDR1 is SGHAT and CDR2 FQDESV (reference sequence). The CDR3 spells CASSPGRSGANVLTF. The CDR3 nucleotides read TGTGCCAGCAGCCCGGGGCGCTCTGGGGCCAACGTCCTGACTTTC. The full variable domain, with the rest looked up from reference TRBV11-1 and TRBJ2-6, is EAEVAQSPRYKITEKSQAVAFWCDPISGHATLYWYRQILGQGPELLVQFQDESVVDDSQLPKDRFSAERLKGVDSTLKIQPAELGDSAMYLCASSPGRSGANVLTFGAGSRLTVL.

Many counts were recorded for this clonotype. The chain links TRBV4-3 to TRBJ2-1; unclear D gene. V was clipped by 0 bases and J by 5 bases, with 5 bases between them. Germline lookup yields CDR1 LGHNA and CDR2 YSLEER. The CDR3 consists of 13 residues. This CDR3 is CASSQDRDNEQFF. Here the CDR3 DNA reads TGCGCCAGCAGCCAAGATCGGGACAATGAGCAGTTCTTC.

The chain recombines TRBV20-1 with TRBJ1-4; TRBD1 agrees at 12 bases. Germline V CDR1 and CDR2: DFQATT, SNEGSKA (reference sequence). This CDR3 region has 18 residues. The trim removed 6 bases at V and 6 bases at J, leaving 17 bases unmatched. CDR3 nucleotide sequence: TGCAGTGCCCGGGGACAGGGGGCGCTGGAGGAGGAGGATGAAAAACTGTTTTTT. Translation gives CSARGQGALEEEDEKLFF.

The sample holds a few counts of this clonotype. In DNA, the CDR3 is TGTGCCAGCAGCTCCCCCGTTTTCGCCGGGAGGGTTTCACCCCTCCACTTT. It encodes CASSSPVFAGRVSPLHF. This chain joins TRBV7-2 and TRBJ1-6; D is unresolved. Germline loops: CDR1 SGHTA, CDR2 FQGNSA. The CDR3 length is 17 residues. The ends were cut back, 4 bases at V and 9 bases at J, with 22 bases in the middle.

The table lists this clonotype with a few counts. The genes are TRBV3-1 and TRBJ2-5; 11 bases map to TRBD2. CDR3 length: 15 residues. Germline-derived CDR1 and CDR2 are LGHDT and YNNKEL (reference sequence). Germline trimming cut 4 bases from V and 2 bases from J; bases unmatched to any gene: 3. CDR3 sequence reads: CASSPRLAGQETQYF. The CDR3 DNA reads TGTGCCAGCAGCCCGAGACTAGCGGGGCAAGAGACCCAGTACTTC.

The chain is built from TRBV7-2 and TRBJ2-6; D is unresolved. The CDR3 runs 14 residues. Trimming took 4 bases from V and 1 from J, leaving 5 bases between them. Germline V lookup: CDR1 SGHTA, CDR2 FQGNSA. CDR3 sequence: CASSYSSGANVLTF. The DNA of the CDR3 is TGTGCCAGCAGCTACTCTTCTGGGGCCAACGTCCTGACTTTC.